A single sample is the source of the 23 T cell receptor beta chains below, sequenced in a study of cytomegalovirus exposure and HLA in healthy donors. PCR used 60 Vbeta primers and 13 Jbeta primers. The method was immunoSEQ multiplex PCR; TCRdb's version includes in-frame clones alone and lacks a portion of them. Among about 190,000 clones listed, under 80% were seen once. The specimen sequenced was PBMCs. Source of these receptors: a man aged 30-40 years in good health and CMV-seropositive.

The CDR3 DNA reads as TGTGCCAGCCGACAGGAAACTAACTATGGCTACACCTTC. Amino acid sequence: CASRQETNYGYTF. The chain employs TRBV19 and TRBJ1-2, with D possibly being TRBD1 (6 bases). V lost 9 bases and J lost 0, with 11 bases in between. This CDR3 has 13 amino acids. The V gene's germline CDR1 is LNHDA and CDR2 SQIVND (reference sequence).

The V call is TRBV12-5, the J call TRBJ1-2; D remains ambiguous. The CDR3 spans 12 residues. Germline assignment: CDR1 LGHNT and CDR2 FRNRAP. The V and J ends lost 4 bases and 8 bases respectively, with 11 bases between them. In DNA, the CDR3 is TGTGCTAGTGGTTCCCCTTCCTCCGGCTACACCTTC. Translated, it gives CASGSPSSGYTF. The whole variable domain, remainder taken from reference TRBV12-5 and TRBJ1-2, is DARVTQTPRHKVTEMGQEVTMRCQPILGHNTVFWYRQTMMQGLELLAYFRNRAPLDDSGMPKDRFSAEMPDATLATLKIQPSEPRDSAVYFCASGSPSSGYTFGSGTRLTVV.

This clone was counted a few times. This chain uses TRBV5-5 with TRBJ1-2, with 7 bases lining up with TRBD1. The V segment lost 4 bases and the J segment 2 bases; nucleotides outside the gene matches: 5. Germline V lookup: CDR1 SGHKS, CDR2 YYEKEE (reference sequence). The CDR3 totals 14 residues. The DNA for the CDR3 is TGTGCCAGCAGCCCGGACAGGATGAACTATGGCTACACCTTC. Residues: CASSPDRMNYGYTF.

The chain links TRBV6-1 to TRBJ1-1; D is uncertain. V was cut by 8 bases and J by 8 bases, with 15 bases left in between. CDR1 is MNHNS, CDR2 SASEGT, per germline. The CDR3 consists of 12 residues. The CDR3 DNA reads as TGTGCCAGCGGTTGGGAGGCCCCCGAAGCTTTCTTT. Its translation: CASGWEAPEAFF.

This chain links TRBV5-6 with TRBJ1-5; D unclear. The germline gives CDR1 SGHDT, CDR2 YYEEEE. V lost 2 bases and J lost 2, with 8 bases in between. This CDR3 is built from 14 residues. The CDR3 spells CASSFGYGNQPQHF. CDR3 bases: TGTGCCAGCAGCTTCGGGTACGGCAATCAGCCCCAGCATTTT. Looking up the rest from reference TRBV5-6 and TRBJ1-5 gives the full variable domain: DAGVTQSPTHLIKTRGQQVTLRCSPKSGHDTVSWYQQALGQGPQFIFQYYEEEERQRGNFPDRFSGHQFPNYSSELNVNALLLGDSALYLCASSFGYGNQPQHFGDGTRLSIL.

This chain uses TRBV7-2 with TRBJ2-3; perhaps TRBD2 as D (6 bases). V was trimmed by 5 bases and J by 2 bases, leaving 14 bases between them. The CDR3 spans 15 residues. Looked up from germline, CDR1 is SGHTA and CDR2 is FQGNSA. CDR3 DNA sequence: TGTGCCAGCAGCCCTCGGGGGTTCTCCACAGATACGCAGTATTTT. Translation: CASSPRGFSTDTQYF.

The chain carries TRBV5-4 and TRBJ1-5; 12 bases agree with TRBD1. The CDR3 length is 15 residues. V dropped 4 bases and J dropped 5; count of bases not matched to a gene: 4. CDR1 is SGHNT, CDR2 YYREEE, per germline (reference sequence). The CDR3 DNA reads TGTGCCAGCAGCATGGGACAGGGGGCGTATCAGCCCCAGCATTTT. Translating it yields CASSMGQGAYQPQHF.

The chain links TRBV6-5 to TRBJ2-7, with no clear D. CDR3 size: 13 residues. Trimming left V 8 bases short and J 2 bases short, with 13 bases between. Per germline, CDR1 MNHEY and CDR2 SVGAGI. The CDR3 protein is CASYNPQTYEQYF. CDR3 nucleotide sequence: TGTGCCAGCTATAACCCCCAGACCTACGAGCAGTACTTC.

The V call is TRBV28, the J call TRBJ2-2; 7 positions agree with TRBD2. V lost 7 bases, J lost 7 bases, and 9 bases stayed unmatched. The CDR3 sequence is 14 residues long. Looked up from germline, CDR1 is MDHEN and CDR2 is SYDVKM. DNA for the CDR3: TGTGCCAGCAAAATCCGGGAGGTGGTCGGGGAGCTGTTTTTT. Amino acid sequence: CASKIREVVGELFF.

The chain couples TRBV5-4 to TRBJ2-3, with 9 nucleotides matching TRBD1. V lost 6 bases, J lost 0 bases, and 5 bases stayed unmatched. Looked up from germline, CDR1 is SGHNT and CDR2 is YYREEE (reference sequence). The CDR3 runs 15 residues. CDR3 protein: CASIRDRASTDTQYF. In nucleotides, the CDR3 is TGTGCCAGCATCCGGGACAGGGCTAGCACAGATACGCAGTATTTT.

The chain links TRBV5-1 to TRBJ1-6; D is perhaps TRBD1 (6 bases). V dropped 4 bases and J dropped 7 bases, with 15 bases sitting between them. CDR3 length equals 15 residues. Germline loops: CDR1 SGHRS, CDR2 YFSETQ. The DNA of the CDR3 is TGCGCCAGCAGCCGGGACACTCGGGAAAATTCACCCCTCCACTTT. Translation gives CASSRDTRENSPLHF. The full variable domain, its missing parts supplied by reference TRBV5-1 and TRBJ1-6, is KAGVTQTPRYLIKTRGQQVTLSCSPISGHRSVSWYQQTPGQGLQFLFEYFSETQRNKGNFPGRFSGRQFSNSRSEMNVSTLELGDSALYLCASSRDTRENSPLHFGNGTRLTVT.

This rearrangement joins TRBV6-5 to TRBJ1-1; TRBD1 matches at 7 bases. Per germline, CDR1 MNHEY and CDR2 SVGAGI. J was trimmed by 0 bases and V by 7 bases; bases with no gene match: 8. The CDR3 contains 15 residues. The CDR3 reads CASTSGQLMNTEAFF. In nucleotides, the CDR3 is TGTGCCAGCACTTCGGGACAGCTCATGAACACTGAAGCTTTCTTT.

The rearrangement uses TRBV19 and TRBJ2-7; 8 bases align to TRBD2. Germline V gives CDR1 LNHDA, CDR2 SQIVND (reference sequence). V was clipped by 3 bases and J by 4 bases; unmatched bases: 5. This CDR3 has 14 residues. The CDR3 sequence is CASSIGGGQYEQYF. In DNA, the CDR3 is TGTGCCAGTAGTATTGGCGGGGGGCAATACGAGCAGTACTTC.

The V and J genes are TRBV9 and TRBJ2-1, with 10 nucleotides matching TRBD1. CDR1 and CDR2 (germline): SGDLS, YYNGEE. The CDR3 is 16 amino acids. Trimming took 5 bases from V and 5 from J; bases not matched to a gene: 10. The CDR3 DNA follows: TGTGCCAGCAGTACCATCGGGACAGGGGCCAACAATGAGCAGTTCTTC. Protein: CASSTIGTGANNEQFF. Supplemented by reference TRBV9 and TRBJ2-1, the full variable domain reads DSGVTQTPKHLITATGQRVTLRCSPRSGDLSVYWYQQSLDQGLQFLIQYYNGEERAKGNILERFSAQQFPDLHSELNLSSLELGDSALYFCASSTIGTGANNEQFFGPGTRLTVL.

This chain uses TRBV7-9 with TRBJ2-3; no firm D call. Trimming shortened V by 1 base and J by 7 bases, and 6 bases separated the two germline ends. Germline V gene lookup returns CDR1 SEHNR and CDR2 FQNEAQ (reference sequence). This CDR3 comprises 12 residues. In DNA form, the CDR3 reads TGTGCCAGCAGCTTAGGCAGTTATACGCAGTATTTT. Protein sequence: CASSLGSYTQYF.

This clone was seen a handful of times. The J gene is TRBJ1-4, the V gene TRBV18; D unresolved. Between the trimmed V and J ends, which lost 1 base and 0 bases, there was a span of 6 bases. The CDR3 loop spans 15 amino acids. In germline, CDR1 is KGHSH, CDR2 LQKENI. CDR3 bases: TGTGCCAGCTCACCACGGGCTGCAACTAATGAAAAACTGTTTTTT. It is translated as CASSPRAATNEKLFF.

This chain links TRBV6-6 with TRBJ2-7, with 8 bases matching TRBD2. J lost 7 bases, V lost 5 bases, and 7 bases had no gene match. The CDR3 loop spans 13 amino acids. Germline CDR1 reads MNHNY; CDR2 reads SVGAGI (reference sequence). The CDR3 sequence is CASSRTSLGEQYF. The CDR3 bases are TGTGCCAGCAGTCGGACTAGCCTGGGGGAGCAGTACTTC.

This clone was recorded only once. The chain uses TRBV9 and TRBJ2-7; 10 nucleotides agree with TRBD1. The CDR3 runs 16 residues. Per the germline V gene, CDR1 is SGDLS and CDR2 is YYNGEE. V was pared by 0 bases and J by 0 bases, with 3 bases of the junction left unmatched. This CDR3 is CASSVGGQGLSYEQYF. CDR3 DNA sequence: TGTGCCAGCAGCGTAGGGGGACAGGGGCTCTCCTACGAGCAGTACTTC.

The chain uses TRBV7-9 and TRBJ2-3; 9 nucleotides line up with TRBD1. Germline-derived CDR1 and CDR2 are SEHNR and FQNEAQ (reference sequence). V trimming: 5 bases; J trimming: 3 bases; junction bases outside the gene matches: 6. This CDR3 is built from 15 residues. The CDR3 sequence: CASSRGQGGTDTQYF. The CDR3 nucleotides read TGTGCCAGCAGCCGGGGACAGGGTGGAACAGATACGCAGTATTTT.

Regarding this clone: Different DNA sequences within this sample yield the same CDR3. This sequence joins TRBV4-3 and TRBJ2-7, with D possibly being TRBD1 (5 bases). CDR1 and CDR2 (germline): LGHNA, YSLEER. The CDR3 has 13 amino acids. Between the trimmed V and J ends, which lost 3 bases and 4 bases, there was a span of 10 bases. In nucleotides, the CDR3 is TGCGCCAGCAGCCACCAGGGTGGGTACGAGCAGTACTTC. This encodes CASSHQGGYEQYF.

This clone has just a few counts. The rearrangement links TRBV30 to TRBJ1-2; 8 nucleotides align to TRBD1. The germline gives CDR1 GTSNPN, CDR2 SVGIG (reference sequence). V lost 4 bases to trimming and J lost 0 bases; unmatched junction nucleotides: 10. The CDR3 totals 16 residues. The CDR3 is CAWNGQGFIANYGYTF. Written as DNA, the CDR3 is TGTGCCTGGAACGGACAGGGCTTTATAGCTAACTATGGCTACACCTTC.

This clone appeared once. The chain is built from TRBV7-2 and TRBJ2-7, with 16 bases matching TRBD2. Trimming cost V 5 bases and J 12 bases; bases outside gene matches: 7. Germline CDR1 SGHTA, CDR2 FQGNSA. The CDR3 extends over 14 amino acids. CDR3 nucleotides: TGTGCCAGCAGCCGCGGGACTAGCGGGGGGGTACGGTACTTC. Translating it yields CASSRGTSGGVRYF.

This rearrangement joins TRBV5-4 to TRBJ1-6; TRBD1 matches 9 bases. This CDR3 region has 17 residues. Germline values: CDR1 SGHNT, CDR2 YYREEE (reference sequence). With 4 bases clipped from V and 7 bases from J, the junction kept 12 bases outside the gene matches. Written as DNA, the CDR3 is TGTGCCAGCAGCGCTGCCGGGACAGGGTTCGGGAATTCACCCCTCCACTTT. Its protein product is CASSAAGTGFGNSPLHF.